This entry features one T cell receptor beta chain sequence. Its antigen remains unknown. The sample belongs to a study of OX40 agonist ivuxolimab in advanced cancers. Study summary: The diagnoses of dose-escalation patients were hepatocellular carcinoma, melanoma, renal cell or head and neck cancer. Study-level findings and limits: Dosing at 0.1 to 3.0 mg/kg was accompanied by clonal expansion of CD4+ and CD8+ blood T cells by week 6. Relative to CD4+ cells, CD8+ T cells on average had more expanded clones.

Patients with autoimmune history or systemic immunosuppression were excluded. The data were produced by immunoSEQ multiplex PCR, yet TCRdb's version contains in-frame clones alone and is incomplete. The sample shows tens of thousands of clones, more than 75% of them seen only once. This clonotype originated in an adult with an advanced solid tumor such as melanoma, head and neck, liver or kidney cancer. The sample consisted of CD4+ or CD8+ T cells sorted from blood, taken in a trial of the OX40 agonist ivuxolimab.

DNA of the CDR3: TGTGCCAGCAGCCTCGACAGGAAAGGGGATCAGCCCCAGCATTTT. Residues: CASSLDRKGDQPQHF. This chain connects TRBV11-2 to TRBJ1-5, with D maybe TRBD1 (6 bases). The CDR3 contains 15 residues. Per germline, CDR1 SGHAT and CDR2 FQNNGV. The germline V and J ends were trimmed by 5 bases and 5 bases, with 16 bases remaining between them. The full variable domain, its missing parts supplied by reference TRBV11-2 and TRBJ1-5, is EAGVAQSPRYKIIEKRQSVAFWCNPISGHATLYWYQQILGQGPKLLIQFQNNGVVDDSQLPKDRFSAERLKGVDSTLKIQPAKLEDSAVYLCASSLDRKGDQPQHFGDGTRLSIL.